This is a list of T cell receptor beta chains from one sample in a study of T cells in Graves' hyperthyroidism and ophthalmopathy. MiXCR, applied by TCRdb to the multiplex PCR reads, yields one record per CDR3 protein. The data contain 500,000 to 700,000 distinct CDR3 sequences, about a sixth of them singletons. The source material was blood. The receptors stem from a woman under 30 with Graves' hyperthyroidism. The CDR3 runs from the conserved cysteine through the conserved F or W.

v_gene	j_gene	CDR3aa
TRBV2	TRBJ2-7	CASSALAGTLSSYEQYF
TRBV7-2	TRBJ2-2	CASSLGGNLKTGELFF
TRBV19	TRBJ2-7	CASSPSGIAGGPVSYEQYF
TRBV28	TRBJ1-2	CASSLAGTGINYGYTF
TRBV11-2	TRBJ2-7	CASSLGASLWTSSYEQYF
TRBV27	TRBJ1-2	CASSLFTGSYGYTF
TRBV5-1	TRBJ2-1	CASYSSGRFSYNEQFF
TRBV27	TRBJ2-5	CASSLSHRVGETQYF
TRBV2	TRBJ1-3	CASRDRTGGSGNTIYF
TRBV10-1	TRBJ1-5	CASSASGGNQPQHF
TRBV30	TRBJ2-7	CAWSKGHSYEQYF
TRBV29-1	TRBJ2-7	CSAQRGTGGNEQYF
TRBV6-1	TRBJ2-1	CASSEGVELNEQFF
TRBV7-2	TRBJ2-5	CASSPRASGPIRLRETQYF
TRBV5-1	TRBJ2-3	CASSLFRSSTDTQYF
TRBV6-1	TRBJ2-1	CASSSSRGARYNEQFF
TRBV27	TRBJ2-4	CASSLSRDGNIQYF
TRBV28	TRBJ1-4	CASRWQINEKLFF
TRBV20-1	TRBJ1-2	CSAREAETGRRGYTF
TRBV2	TRBJ1-1	CASRGTDGKNTEAFF
TRBV7-6	TRBJ1-3	CASSLIFRGRPGNTIYF
TRBV5-1	TRBJ1-5	CASSQSRDRGSNQPQHF
TRBV6-9	TRBJ2-7	CASSYSNIGYEQYF
TRBV6-5	TRBJ2-7	CASSYWGTSSYEQYF
TRBV7-7	TRBJ2-5	CASSDGQGNQETQYF
TRBV20-1	TRBJ2-7	CSATGTSGNYEQYF
TRBV3-1	TRBJ1-3	CASSQLTGPAGNTIYF
TRBV20-1	TRBJ1-5	CSARNPGQGHQPQHF
TRBV20-1	TRBJ1-6	CSASEVGNSPLHF
TRBV27	TRBJ1-4	CASSAYRGGSEKLFF
TRBV14	TRBJ2-1	CASSQFDGDYNNEQFF
TRBV13	TRBJ1-2	CTSSSGQGLYGYTF
TRBV9	TRBJ2-1	CASSVGPGGLYNEQFF
TRBV5-1	TRBJ1-1	CASSLAGLGTVAFF
TRBV7-9	TRBJ2-5	CASSSPRPLGETQYF
TRBV6-6	TRBJ2-2	CASSYLGPYTGELFF
TRBV6-5	TRBJ1-1	CASSYSLVNTEAFF
TRBV11-1	TRBJ2-1	CASSFLQKSGRGFDEQFF
TRBV13	TRBJ2-5	CASSRPSGAGGETQYF
TRBV19	TRBJ2-7	CATKSGTGGHEQYF
TRBV5-1	TRBJ2-3	CASQGRGVRRTRTDTQYF
TRBV27	TRBJ2-1	CASSFLSSYNEQFF
TRBV4-2	TRBJ2-7	CASSQEGLAGTYEQYF